This is a list of T cell receptor beta chains from one sample in a study of blood T cell repertoires in COVID-19. Generated by immunoSEQ multiplex PCR, the TCRdb table keeps only in-frame clones and is missing some. The profile covers hundreds of thousands of clones, with roughly 90% appearing a single time and under 1.5% taken by the ten largest. Material for sequencing was peripheral blood. The source of these receptors is a woman under 40 with active or convalescent COVID-19. Each CDR3 is given with its conserved first and last residue. Not every row has a clone size; where given, it reads once, few, many or a size class.

v_gene,abundance,len,CDR3aa
TRBV28,NA,17,CASRSGLPLGTNEKLFF
TRBV3-1/TRBV3-2,NA,15,CASSRAGVPDYEQYF
TRBV6-5,NA,13,CASSPAADYGYTF
TRBV29-1,NA,12,CSVEEKEFEAFF
TRBV5-1,NA,16,CASSPSGQAGNEKLFF
TRBV3-1/TRBV3-2,NA,17,CASSGTGGRVSTDTQYF
TRBV15,NA,14,CATSRIAGTGELFF
TRBV7-9,NA,19,CASSPIDGQGTPRWNEQFF
TRBV12-5,NA,15,CASGLVQGYTDTQYF
TRBV6-5,once,15,CASSYSDRANTEAFF
TRBV13,NA,21,CASSPRGLAGGGVSFGDTQYF
TRBV20-1,NA,14,CSASGLAQPNEQFF
TRBV14,NA,13,CASSQSGNQPQHF
TRBV30,NA,14,CAWSSGTGLEKLFF
TRBV3-1/TRBV3-2,NA,15,CASSPSTSLAGELFF